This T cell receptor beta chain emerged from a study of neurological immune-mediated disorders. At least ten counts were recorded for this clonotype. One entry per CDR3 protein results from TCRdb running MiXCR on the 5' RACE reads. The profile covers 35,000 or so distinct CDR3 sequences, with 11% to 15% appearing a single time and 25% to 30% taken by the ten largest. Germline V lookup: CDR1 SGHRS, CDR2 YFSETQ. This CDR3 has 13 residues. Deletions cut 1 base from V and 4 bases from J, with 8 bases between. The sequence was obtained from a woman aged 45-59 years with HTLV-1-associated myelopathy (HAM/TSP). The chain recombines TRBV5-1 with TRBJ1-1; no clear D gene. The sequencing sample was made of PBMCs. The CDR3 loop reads CASSLIESTEAFF. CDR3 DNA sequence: TGCGCCAGCAGCTTGATAGAGAGCACTGAAGCTTTCTTT.